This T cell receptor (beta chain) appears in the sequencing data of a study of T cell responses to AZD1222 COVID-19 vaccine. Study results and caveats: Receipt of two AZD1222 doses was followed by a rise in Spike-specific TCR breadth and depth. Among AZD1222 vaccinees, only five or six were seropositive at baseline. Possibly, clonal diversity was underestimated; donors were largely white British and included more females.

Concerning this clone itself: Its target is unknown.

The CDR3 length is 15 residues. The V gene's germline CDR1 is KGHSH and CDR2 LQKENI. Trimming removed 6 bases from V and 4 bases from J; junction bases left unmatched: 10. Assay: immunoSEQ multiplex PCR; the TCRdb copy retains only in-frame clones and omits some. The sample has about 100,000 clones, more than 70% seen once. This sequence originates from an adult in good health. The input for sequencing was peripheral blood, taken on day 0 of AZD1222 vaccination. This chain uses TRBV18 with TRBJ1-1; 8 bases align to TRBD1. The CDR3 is CASSQLRTGFTEAFF. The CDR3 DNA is TGTGCCAGCTCCCAACTCCGGACAGGGTTCACTGAAGCTTTCTTT.